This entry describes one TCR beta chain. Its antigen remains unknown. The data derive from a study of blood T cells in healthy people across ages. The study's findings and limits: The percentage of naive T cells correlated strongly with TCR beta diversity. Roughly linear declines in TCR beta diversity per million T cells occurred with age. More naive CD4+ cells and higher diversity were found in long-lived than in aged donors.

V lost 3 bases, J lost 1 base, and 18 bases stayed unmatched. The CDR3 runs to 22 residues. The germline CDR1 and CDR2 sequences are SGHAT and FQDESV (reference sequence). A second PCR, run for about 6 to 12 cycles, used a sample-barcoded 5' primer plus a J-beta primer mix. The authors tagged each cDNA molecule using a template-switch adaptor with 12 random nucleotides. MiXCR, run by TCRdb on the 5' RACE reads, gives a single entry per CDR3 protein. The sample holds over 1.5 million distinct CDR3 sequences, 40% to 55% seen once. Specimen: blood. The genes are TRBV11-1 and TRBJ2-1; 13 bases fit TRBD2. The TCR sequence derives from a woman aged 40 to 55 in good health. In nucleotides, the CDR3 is TGTGCCAGCAGCTTCGGCGGCGGGACTAGCGGGGAGATAGGGGGGTCCTACAATGAGCAGTTCTTC. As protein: CASSFGGGTSGEIGGSYNEQFF.